The TCR beta chain under discussion was sequenced for a study of cytomegalovirus exposure and HLA in healthy donors. Study-wide results and caveats: The majority of CMV-associated TCR beta chains were reported as apparently HLA-restricted in a later analysis.

A multiplex PCR was run with 60 Vbeta primers and 13 Jbeta primers. The assay was immunoSEQ multiplex PCR, and TCRdb's table has in-frame clones only and misses some. The data show roughly 130,000 clones, about three quarters seen once. V was trimmed by 0 bases and J by 5 bases, leaving 8 bases between them. In germline, CDR1 is SGHRS, CDR2 YFSETQ. The CDR3 spans 13 residues. A note on this clone: Its antigen is currently unknown.

J is TRBJ2-5 and V is TRBV5-1; TRBD1 is a possible D gene (5 bases). The receptor's source is a human donor in good health. Sequenced input: PBMCs. CDR3 region: CASSLAAGETQYF. CDR3 nucleotides: TGCGCCAGCAGCTTGGCGGCAGGGGAGACCCAGTACTTC.